Following are 20 T cell receptor beta chains from one sample sequenced in a study of CD8 T cells in ankylosing spondylitis. Overall study results and limits: Blood from ankylosing spondylitis patients appeared to carry a characteristic roughly eight-variant TCR beta motif.

The antigens of these receptors remain unknown. TCRdb called the 5' RACE reads again in MiXCR, with one record for every CDR3 protein. The sample includes approximately 550,000 distinct CDR3 sequences, roughly 13% of them seen just once. Sequencing input: blood, either unsorted or a sorted T cell fraction (not recorded which). All receptors derive from a male donor with ankylosing spondylitis.

The rearrangement uses TRBV7-6 and TRBJ2-5; 14 bases agree with TRBD2. There are 16 residues in the CDR3. CDR1 is SGHVS, CDR2 FNYEAQ, per germline. The V and J ends lost 5 bases and 3 bases, in that order; junction bases with no gene match: 5. CDR3 loop: CASSQRLAGGEETQYF. CDR3 coding DNA: TGTGCCAGCAGCCAACGACTAGCGGGAGGGGAAGAGACCCAGTACTTC.

The chain is built from TRBV10-3 and TRBJ2-7; weak D call: TRBD1 (5 bases). Per the germline V gene, CDR1 is ENHRY and CDR2 is SYGVKD. The ends were cut back, 7 bases at V and 3 bases at J, with 13 bases in the middle. The CDR3 has 13 residues. The CDR3 loop is CAIMDKKDYEQYF. The CDR3 DNA is TGTGCCATCATGGACAAAAAGGACTACGAGCAGTACTTC.

This clonotype was observed a handful of times. J is TRBJ1-4 and V is TRBV5-1; D remains unclear. CDR3 size: 16 residues. V was trimmed by 2 bases and J by 3 bases, leaving 14 bases between them. The germline V gene has CDR1 SGHRS and CDR2 YFSETQ. The CDR3: CASSLNSLSANEKLFF. The CDR3 coding sequence is TGCGCCAGCAGCTTAAACAGCCTATCTGCTAATGAAAAACTGTTTTTT.

The chain uses TRBV11-2 and TRBJ2-1; 9 bases fit TRBD1. Trimming cost V 7 bases and J 6 bases; bases outside gene matches: 13. The CDR3 spans 16 residues. Germline CDR1 and CDR2: SGHAT and FQNNGV. The CDR3 nucleotides are TGTGCCAGCACCGAACAGGGGGCGTATGGCCGCAATGAGCAGTTCTTC. This encodes CASTEQGAYGRNEQFF.

This clonotype was seen a handful of times. The chain combines TRBV3-1 with TRBJ2-3; 7 bases are a match to TRBD2. The J segment lost 0 bases and the V segment lost 3 bases, leaving 6 bases of the junction unmatched. The CDR3 spans 16 residues. Germline loops: CDR1 LGHDT, CDR2 YNNKEL (reference sequence). The CDR3 DNA is TGTGCCAGCAGCCATAGGTGGGACTACAGCACAGATACGCAGTATTTT. Its protein product is CASSHRWDYSTDTQYF.

This clonotype came up many times. CDR3 sequence reads: CASSRDTNYGYTF. For the CDR3, the DNA is TGTGCCAGCAGTAGGGACACCAACTATGGCTACACCTTC. The genes are TRBV2 and TRBJ1-2; possible D gene TRBD1, 6 bases. Germline V lookup: CDR1 SNHLY, CDR2 FYNNEI. Deletions cut 5 bases from V and 2 bases from J, with 9 bases between. The CDR3 has 13 residues.

This clonotype was counted a few times. V and J are TRBV6-5 and TRBJ2-2, with a weak D call TRBD2 (5 bases). This CDR3 has 15 amino acids. The V gene's germline CDR1 is MNHEY and CDR2 SVGAGI. Trimming removed 4 bases at V and 5 bases at J, with 14 bases between. The CDR3 loop reads CASSLKAEGTGELFF. CDR3 sequence (DNA): TGTGCCAGCAGTTTGAAGGCCGAGGGAACCGGGGAGCTGTTTTTT.

V is TRBV15 and J is TRBJ2-3; TRBD1 aligns across 11 bases. Trimming cost V 0 bases and J 4 bases; bases outside gene matches: 6. The CDR3 runs 17 residues. The germline V gene has CDR1 LNHNV and CDR2 YYDKDF (reference sequence). The CDR3 sequence: CATSRDRPGQGADTQYF. In DNA, the CDR3 is TGTGCCACCAGCAGAGACCGGCCGGGACAGGGGGCAGATACGCAGTATTTT.

A few counts support this clonotype. The genes are TRBV6-1 and TRBJ1-1; no clear D gene. The CDR3 consists of 15 residues. The V and J ends lost 4 bases and 3 bases respectively, with 15 bases between them. Per germline, CDR1 MNHNS and CDR2 SASEGT. For the CDR3, the DNA is TGTGCCAGCAGTGCCCGCTTGGACGGGGACACTGAAGCTTTCTTT. This gives the protein CASSARLDGDTEAFF.

The V and J genes are TRBV7-2 and TRBJ1-2, with 7 bases that match TRBD1. This CDR3 comprises 15 residues. The trim removed 6 bases at V and 7 bases at J, leaving 14 bases unmatched. The germline V gene encodes CDR1 SGHTA and CDR2 FQGNSA. The CDR3 loop is CASRLNRGGLGGYTF. The CDR3 DNA reads TGTGCCAGCAGATTAAACAGGGGAGGTCTGGGTGGCTACACCTTC.

The chain joins TRBV5-1 to TRBJ2-5, with TRBD2 matching over 9 bases. The CDR3 spans 16 residues. After removal of 4 bases from V and 4 bases from J, the junction contained 11 bases not matched to a gene. Looked up from germline, CDR1 is SGHRS and CDR2 is YFSETQ. The CDR3 sequence: CASSGGLAPNRETQYF. As DNA, the CDR3 is TGCGCCAGCAGCGGGGGACTAGCTCCGAACCGAGAGACCCAGTACTTC.

The chain uses TRBV15 and TRBJ1-5; tentative D call: TRBD1 (6 bases). The ends were cut back, 1 base at V and 2 bases at J, with 24 bases in the middle. CDR3 size: 20 residues. The germline V gene encodes CDR1 LNHNV and CDR2 YYDKDF (reference sequence). The CDR3 region is CATSRGGTRPGRDGNQPQHF. In nucleotides, the CDR3 is TGTGCCACCAGCAGAGGGGGGACAAGGCCTGGGCGGGATGGCAATCAGCCCCAGCATTTT.

This clonotype was found a few times. The chain links TRBV20-1 to TRBJ2-5; TRBD2 aligns across 15 bases. V was pared by 1 base and J by 9 bases, with 6 bases of the junction left unmatched. Germline V CDR1 and CDR2: DFQATT, SNEGSKA (reference sequence). The CDR3 extends over 15 amino acids. The CDR3 region is CSARVPGLAGGSQYF. CDR3 sequence (DNA): TGCAGTGCTAGAGTTCCGGGACTAGCGGGGGGTTCCCAGTACTTC.

This clonotype was detected only a few times. The J gene is TRBJ2-7, the V gene TRBV5-1; 15 bases fit TRBD2. Per the germline V gene, CDR1 is SGHRS and CDR2 is YFSETQ. The CDR3 contains 17 residues. The trim removed 4 bases at V and 1 base at J, leaving 6 bases unmatched. CDR3 DNA sequence: TGCGCCAGCAGCGCCGGACTAGCGGGAGGGAGGTCCTACGAGCAGTACTTC. It encodes CASSAGLAGGRSYEQYF.

The chain recombines TRBV20-1 with TRBJ1-4; 9 bases map to TRBD1. The CDR3 runs to 14 residues. After removal of 4 bases from V and 1 base from J, the junction contained 1 base not matched to a gene. CDR1 is DFQATT and CDR2 is SNEGSKA in the germline V gene (reference sequence). CDR3 in DNA: TGCAGTGCTATGACAGGGGGAACTAATGAAAAACTGTTTTTT. Amino acid sequence: CSAMTGGTNEKLFF.

This rearrangement joins TRBV6-6 to TRBJ1-1; tentative D call: TRBD1 (5 bases). CDR1 and CDR2 from the germline V gene are MNHNY and SVGAGI (reference sequence). The CDR3 spans 13 residues. The V end was cut by 2 bases, the J end by 10 bases, with 14 bases between. For the CDR3, the DNA is TGTGCCAGCAGTTACGAGCCCGGTGGGGGAGCTTTCTTT. This encodes CASSYEPGGGAFF.

The sample holds one count of this clonotype. The gene calls are TRBV2 and TRBJ1-5; the D is unclear. CDR3 size: 14 residues. The germline V and J ends were trimmed by 4 bases and 4 bases, with 11 bases remaining between them. Germline CDR1 and CDR2: SNHLY and FYNNEI. CDR3 region: CASSGSTDNQPQHF. The CDR3 DNA is TGTGCCAGCAGTGGGTCCACAGATAATCAGCCCCAGCATTTT.

The chain has TRBV11-2 and TRBJ2-2; the match to TRBD2 covers 9 bases. This CDR3 contains 14 residues. J lost 2 bases, V lost 9 bases, and 4 bases had no gene match. Germline CDR1 and CDR2: SGHAT and FQNNGV. CDR3 bases: TGTGCCAGTCGACTAGCGGATAACACCGGGGAGCTGTTTTTT. Amino acid sequence: CASRLADNTGELFF.

This clonotype was detected a few times. The CDR3: CAISESTTMNTEAFF. The CDR3 DNA reads as TGTGCCATCAGTGAGTCGACTACGATGAACACTGAAGCTTTCTTT. The V gene is TRBV10-3, the J gene TRBJ1-1; D is ambiguous. The CDR3 runs 15 residues. Germline CDR1 reads ENHRY; CDR2 reads SYGVKD. V lost 0 bases and J lost 0, with 8 bases in between.

CDR3 region: CATSGSGTGVQPQHF. In DNA, the CDR3 is TGTGCCACCAGTGGTTCCGGGACAGGGGTGCAGCCCCAGCATTTT. The chain joins TRBV24-1 to TRBJ1-5; 10 positions agree with TRBD1. This CDR3 is 15 amino acids long. Germline loops: CDR1 KGHDR, CDR2 SFDVKD. The trim removed 5 bases at V and 7 bases at J, leaving 7 bases unmatched.